This T cell receptor (beta chain) is drawn from a study of blood T cells in healthy people across ages. Germline CDR1 reads DFQATT; CDR2 reads SNEGSKA (reference sequence). Trimming cost V 4 bases and J 11 bases, with 23 bases left between them. The CDR3 consists of 14 residues. Study-wide results and caveats: It was not known whether donors were CMV positive (a possible confounder of expanded clonotype changes).

Per sample, a minimum of 7 million PBMCs were isolated. Of note for this clonotype: The antigen is undetermined.

Using a J-beta primer mix together with a sample-barcoded 5' primer, a second PCR was run for about 7 to 12 cycles. Each TCR beta cDNA got a 12-nucleotide random molecular identifier. Each CDR3 protein is one row after TCRdb ran MiXCR on the 5' RACE reads. The data contain 1.5 million to 2 million distinct CDR3 sequences, about 50% of them singletons. The sequencing input was blood. The TCR was taken from a woman between 40 and 50 years old in good health. This sequence joins TRBV20-1 and TRBJ2-5, with D maybe TRBD2 (5 bases). DNA for the CDR3: TGCAGTGCTACTCGCGAGGGCTCCTACAATGAGCAGTACTTC. Amino acid sequence: CSATREGSYNEQYF.